This TCR beta chain comes out of a study of read filtering for tumor transcriptome and immune sequencing (dated by TCRdb to the early 2020s). Some background on the complete study: The cohort had about 17 male and 14 female patients with a mean age of about 70 years, ranging from about 40 to 85. By revised international staging, fewer than ten patients were R-ISS I, under 20 were R-ISS II and over five were R-ISS III. Whole-transcriptome libraries were prepared with the TruSeq RNA Access Library Prep Kit after DNase treatment. TCR-region mapped reads per sample ranged from about 4.05 to 11 million with IR-seq versus only about 85 to 1,300 with RNA-seq. The study compared TCR repertoires from targeted immune repertoire sequencing and bulk whole-transcriptome sequencing run on the same bone marrow samples. One of the main goals was to work out a read-filtering strategy for immune repertoire data, in particular whether clonotypes backed by only a single read should be removed. Broader findings and caveats from the paper: Rather than purified T cells, the sorted CD138-negative fraction was a mixed bone marrow immune population. Compared with RNA-seq, IR-seq captured clonotypes at much higher depth and more reliably, and a smaller IR-seq throughput was enough to identify most shared clonotypes. Removing single-read clonotypes increased the correlation between IR-seq and RNA-seq shared clonotype proportions. In IR-seq, approximately 80% of clonotypes but approximately 3.8% of total reads were represented by single-read clonotypes, whereas in RNA-seq, about 70% of clonotypes and approximately 45% of reads were represented by single-read clonotypes.

TCR libraries were built from 400 ng RNA with the Immunoverse kit, using molecular barcoded adaptors covering alpha/delta and beta/gamma chains. TCR library preparation was performed with the same RNA that was used for transcriptome sequencing. An Illumina HiSeq 4000 with 2 x 150 cycles was used to sequence the TCR libraries. From the authors' description of their analysis: Using MiXCR, which included quality filtering and error correction, TCR reads were aligned to human V, D, J and C references and then assembled into CDR3 clonotypes. The tcR package in R was used to analyze clonotype counts and gene usage diversity. Raw mapping reads were checked after the RNA-seq reads had been mapped by STAR aligner version 2.5.3a onto the human GRCh37 genome. To test the effect of sequencing depth on detected clonotypes, IR-seq fastq files were randomly downsampled using Seqtk 1.3. The public reads were reprocessed in TCRdb via fastp at Q25 and MiXCR, keeping in-frame beta chains. Every entry covers one CDR3 protein and lists the most common genes and DNA from its rows. The V and J calls and clone size come from TCRdb's table, not from the authors' own analysis. Counted in this sample were 93,000 or so distinct CDR3 sequences; about 22% of them appeared once. The top ten clones comprise about 10% of the sample.

Trimming costs V 5 bases and J 1 base, and their ends lie 17 bases apart. The CDR3 starts with the cysteine, ends with the phenylalanine, and has 17 residues. The read is trimmed to its CDR3 DNA, 51 bases read in frame from base 1. Reading the germline V gene gives CDR1 MDHEN and CDR2 SYDVKM. This clonotype was counted at least ten times. It has no known antigen specificity. No base quality information exists; no much larger clone differs at one position. Every patient had bone marrow sampled at the time of active disease. Isolation of bone marrow mononuclear cells was performed by Ficoll-Hypaque density gradient centrifugation. Myeloma plasma cells were removed and CD138-negative cells were obtained by negative selection following labeling with CD138 magnetic microbeads on a MACS separator. The purity of the isolated cells was checked by flow cytometry with CD138 antibodies on an Attune NxT. Total RNA was extracted using TRIzol reagent and was quantified on a NanoDrop spectrophotometer. For each patient, the CD138-negative bone marrow sample underwent paired RNA-seq and IR-seq.

The TCR comes from a donor aged 40 or older with multiple myeloma. The chain is made from TRBV28 and TRBJ2-2, with a tentative D gene TRBD2 over 5 matching bases. The source material was a population of CD138-negative cells sorted from bone marrow. What this sample's cell subset or site label stands for: bone marrow mononuclear cells depleted of CD138+ plasma/myeloma cells by negative magnetic selection. The encoded CDR3 is CASSRESGLLNTGELFF. DNA sequence: TGTGCCAGCAGTCGTGAGAGCGGACTCTTGAACACCGGGGAGCTGTTTTTT. The entire variable domain, with the stretches around the CDR3 drawn from the reference TRBV28 and TRBJ2-2 proteins, is DVKVTQSSRYLVKRTGEKVFLECVQDMDHENMFWYRQDPGLGLRLIYFSYDVKMKEKGDIPEGYSVSREKKERFSLILESASTNQTSMYLCASSRESGLLNTGELFFGEGSRLTVL.